The rows below give T cell receptor beta chains drawn from one sample of a study of immune cell composition in non-small cell lung cancer. TCRdb's copy holds only in-frame clones and misses some; the assay was immunoSEQ multiplex PCR. The top ten hold 9.5% to 11% of the sample, which has approximately 3,000 clones, 81% seen once. The same sample was also used in a study of CD4 T cells in lung cancer.

The source material was lung tumor tissue. These receptors all come from a human donor with non-small cell lung cancer. Both conserved end residues are part of each CDR3. A D gene is named only where the DNA matches it firmly. For some rows the clone size is stated as once, few or many, or as a class when expanded; others skip it.

TRBV7-3,-,few,TRBJ1-1,CASSFRGTTEAFF,TGTGCCAGCAGCTTTAGGGGAACCACTGAAGCTTTCTTT
TRBV30,TRBD2,-,TRBJ2-1,CASYLWLAGYNEQFF,TGTGCCTCGTACCTGTGGTTAGCGGGGTACAATGAGCAGTTCTTC
TRBV7-8,TRBD1,-,TRBJ1-3,CASSLRTQGAGNTIYF,TGTGCCAGCAGCTTAAGAACACAGGGGGCTGGAAACACCATATATTTT
TRBV6-5,-,-,TRBJ1-2,CASSPMGGGYTF,TGTGCCAGCAGCCCCATGGGAGGAGGCTACACCTTC
TRBV5-5,TRBD2,-,TRBJ2-7,CASSSGDSYEQYF,TGTGCCAGCAGCAGCGGGGACTCCTACGAGCAGTACTTC
TRBV7-9,TRBD2,-,TRBJ2-5,CASSLVGGQETQYF,TGTGCCAGCAGCTTAGTCGGGGGGCAAGAGACCCAGTACTTC
TRBV18,-,-,TRBJ2-3,CASSASTRPDTQYF,TGTGCCAGCTCAGCCTCGACTAGACCAGATACGCAGTATTTT
TRBV19,TRBD2,large,TRBJ2-1,CASSATSGQYNEQFF,TGTGCCAGTAGTGCGACTAGCGGACAATACAATGAGCAGTTCTTC
TRBV19,-,-,TRBJ2-7,CASTWDFNSPAYEQYF,TGTGCCAGTACCTGGGACTTCAATTCCCCCGCCTACGAGCAGTACTTC
TRBV27,-,-,TRBJ2-3,CASRVMGQGTDTQYF,TGTGCCAGCAGGGTAATGGGCCAGGGAACCGATACGCAGTATTTT
TRBV29-1,-,few,TRBJ1-1,CSFRWNTEAFF,TGCAGTTTCAGGTGGAACACTGAAGCTTTCTTT
TRBV9,TRBD2,-,TRBJ2-3,CASSAMTSVSTDTQYF,TGTGCCAGCAGTGCAATGACTAGCGTGAGCACAGATACGCAGTATTTT
TRBV5-1,-,once,TRBJ2-3,CASSLAMRGFGTDTQYF,TGCGCCAGCAGCTTGGCCATGCGGGGATTTGGCACAGATACGCAGTATTTT
TRBV7-2,TRBD2,-,TRBJ2-7,CASTPAGGPIYEQYF,TGTGCCAGCACCCCAGCGGGAGGGCCTATCTACGAGCAGTACTTC
TRBV4-2,-,-,TRBJ1-1,CASSRGGGWGWDTEAFF,TGTGCCAGCAGCCGAGGGGGAGGGTGGGGATGGGACACTGAAGCTTTCTTT
TRBV6-5,TRBD1,few,TRBJ1-2,CASSPQGVAGYTF,TGTGCCAGCAGTCCGCAGGGGGTCGCTGGCTACACCTTC
TRBV5-1,TRBD1,-,TRBJ2-1,CASSLAGTGTNEQFF,TGCGCCAGCAGCTTGGCCGGGACAGGGACCAATGAGCAGTTCTTC